This TCR beta chain comes out of a study of shared T cell receptors in the human thymus. Germline V gives CDR1 MNHNS, CDR2 SASEGT. The CDR3 is made up of 16 amino acids. V gave up 3 bases and J gave up 0 bases; unmatched junction bases: 7. Sequenced by immunoSEQ multiplex PCR; TCRdb stores in-frame clones only, minus some. Of 700,000 or so clones in the sample, roughly 85% were seen once. This clone was observed a single time. These same data were also listed under a study on human thymus T cells. Per that study: What appeared biased in thymic and blood repertoires was the usage of V and J genes.

The V and J genes are TRBV6-1 and TRBJ2-7; 8 nucleotides match TRBD2. This TCR was recovered from a girl in the first two years of life with a congenital heart defect. Specimen: thymocytes. CDR3 region: CASSDRRGGGSYEQYF. The DNA of the CDR3 is TGTGCCAGCAGTGACCGCCGGGGGGGAGGCTCCTACGAGCAGTACTTC.